The 18 T cell receptor beta chains below all came from one sample that was sequenced in a study of T cell repertoires in cytomegalovirus infection. These receptors' antigens are unknown. MiXCR, applied by TCRdb to the reads, yields one record per CDR3 protein. Of fewer than 1,000,000 distinct CDR3 sequences in the sample, roughly 30% were seen once. Sequenced here: cultured CD8+ T cells from PBMCs, sampled from culture after CMV antigen stimulation. The origin of the receptors is a human donor in good health (CMV status not recorded). Some clones in this sample may be carry-over from other donors' samples.

The CDR3 loop reads CASSTGQSLWDSPLHF. The CDR3, as DNA: TGCGCCAGCAGCACGGGACAGTCCCTATGGGATTCACCCCTCCACTTT. The chain has TRBV5-1 and TRBJ1-6; 7 nucleotides line up with TRBD1. CDR1 and CDR2 from the germline V gene are SGHRS and YFSETQ. This CDR3 is 16 amino acids long. Trimming cost V 4 bases and J 8 bases; bases outside gene matches: 12.

This clonotype was seen repeatedly, ten times or more. CDR3 in DNA: TGTGCCAGCAGCTCGTACAGTGGGGCCGCTGAAGCTTTCTTT. Its protein product is CASSSYSGAAEAFF. The chain combines TRBV7-9 with TRBJ1-1, with a weak D call TRBD1 (5 bases). Germline V gives CDR1 SEHNR, CDR2 FQNEAQ (reference sequence). With 4 bases removed from V and 6 bases from J, the gap between germline ends came to 15 bases. The CDR3 covers 14 residues.

The V call is TRBV2, the J call TRBJ1-5, with TRBD1 identical over 7 bases. Per germline, CDR1 SNHLY and CDR2 FYNNEI. The CDR3 loop spans 15 amino acids. V dropped 6 bases and J dropped 1; count of bases not matched to a gene: 6. This chain's CDR3 is CASRGKQGSNQPQHF. The DNA for the CDR3 is TGTGCCAGCAGGGGAAAACAGGGGAGCAATCAGCCCCAGCATTTT.

V usage is TRBV6-5 and J usage is TRBJ1-2; weak D call: TRBD1 (6 bases). Germline values: CDR1 MNHEY, CDR2 SVGAGI. With 6 bases removed from V and 8 bases from J, the gap between germline ends came to 19 bases. The CDR3 extends over 14 amino acids. The CDR3 loop is CASRTNRVRAGYTF. The CDR3 DNA sequence: TGTGCCAGCAGAACCAACAGGGTACGGGCGGGCTACACCTTC.

In this sample, this clonotype turned up a few times. The chain is built from TRBV12-3 or TRBV12-4 and TRBJ2-5; TRBD2 aligns across 10 bases. With V trimmed by 11 bases and J by 2 bases, 5 bases remained unmatched. This CDR3 comprises 13 residues. The CDR3 loop reads CASVAGGQETQYF. For the CDR3, the DNA is TGTGCCTCCGTAGCGGGGGGACAAGAGACCCAGTACTTC.

V and J are TRBV7-6 and TRBJ2-7; TRBD1 matches at 7 bases. CDR3 length: 16 residues. V lost 3 bases to trimming and J lost 0 bases; unmatched junction nucleotides: 8. Per the germline V gene, CDR1 is SGHVS and CDR2 is FNYEAQ. CDR3 region: CASSFRTGRSSYEQYF. CDR3 nucleotide sequence: TGTGCCAGCAGCTTCAGGACAGGCCGCAGCTCCTACGAGCAGTACTTC.

CDR3 nucleotides: TGCAGTGCTAGCGAGGGATGGACTGAAGCTTTCTTT. Translated, it gives CSASEGWTEAFF. The chain recombines TRBV20-1 with TRBJ1-1; D is uncertain. The V gene's germline CDR1 is DFQATT and CDR2 SNEGSKA (reference sequence). The CDR3 has 12 residues. V lost 3 bases to trimming and J lost 5 bases, with 10 bases between them.

This clonotype has just a few counts. This sequence joins TRBV12-3 or TRBV12-4 and TRBJ1-1, with D possibly matching TRBD1 (6 bases). CDR3 length: 13 amino acids. V was cut by 8 bases and J by 6 bases, with 16 bases left in between. CDR3 residues: CASLGQFNAEAFF. The CDR3 coding sequence is TGTGCCAGCCTAGGACAGTTTAACGCTGAAGCTTTCTTT.

In this sample, this clonotype turned up a few times. The chain recombines TRBV7-2 with TRBJ2-1; 8 bases map to TRBD2. The V gene end was trimmed by 5 bases and the J gene end by 10 bases; junction bases not matched to a gene: 13. Germline assignment: CDR1 SGHTA and CDR2 FQGNSA. The CDR3 extends over 15 amino acids. The DNA of the CDR3 is TGTGCCAGCAGCCCCCGTTCGGGGGGGACTTCGGAGCAGTTCTTC. Protein sequence: CASSPRSGGTSEQFF.

The DNA of the CDR3 is TGTGCCAGCAGCGTAGGTACCTCACCCCTCCACTTT. Translated: CASSVGTSPLHF. The chain combines TRBV7-2 with TRBJ1-6; no reliable D call. Germline CDR1 reads SGHTA; CDR2 reads FQGNSA. CDR3 size: 12 residues. V lost 5 bases and J 10 bases, leaving 9 bases between the germline ends.

This clonotype was detected once. Sequence at one end of the junction differs from germline and may be a read error. The gene calls are TRBV11-2 and TRBJ1-2; 7 nucleotides align to TRBD1. CDR3 size: 15 residues. Germline V CDR1 and CDR2: SGHAT, FQNNGV. CDR3 in amino acids: CAGSLSRGNFYGYTF. The CDR3 DNA reads as TGTGCCGGCAGCTTGTCCAGGGGGAACTTCTATGGCTACACCTTC. The full variable domain, completed using reference TRBV11-2 and TRBJ1-2, is EAGVAQSPRYKIIEKRQSVAFWCNPISGHATLYWYQQILGQGPKLLIQFQNNGVVDDSQLPKDRFSAERLKGVDSTLKIQPAKLEDSAVYLCAGSLSRGNFYGYTFGSGTRLTVV.

V and J are TRBV24-1 and TRBJ2-1; 8 nucleotides line up with TRBD1. J gave up 8 bases and V 9 bases, and 8 bases lay outside the gene matches. CDR3 size: 13 residues. Germline V lookup: CDR1 KGHDR, CDR2 SFDVKD. In DNA form, the CDR3 reads TGTGCCACCTCCCACAGGGGGAATGATGAGCAGTTCTTC. It translates to CATSHRGNDEQFF.

There are a few counts of this clonotype. V is TRBV27 and J is TRBJ2-7; no clear D. V gave up 8 bases and J gave up 2 bases, with 13 bases separating them. The CDR3 sequence is 13 residues long. In germline, CDR1 is MNHEY, CDR2 SMNVEV (reference sequence). CDR3 region: CASGSGLAYEQYF. Here the CDR3 DNA reads TGTGCCAGCGGTTCCGGTCTGGCCTACGAGCAGTACTTC.

The V gene is TRBV7-9, the J gene TRBJ2-1; 11 bases match TRBD1. There are 15 residues in the CDR3. The V segment lost 2 bases and the J segment 8 bases; nucleotides outside the gene matches: 5. Germline CDR1 and CDR2: SEHNR and FQNEAQ (reference sequence). The CDR3 DNA reads TGTGCCAGCAGCTTAAAGGGGACAGGGGGGGATGAGCAGTTCTTC. Protein: CASSLKGTGGDEQFF.

This clonotype has just a few counts. The V gene is TRBV12-3 or TRBV12-4, the J gene TRBJ2-2; D is perhaps TRBD1 or TRBD2 (5 bases each). This CDR3 comprises 18 residues. Trimming pared 3 bases from V and 1 base from J, leaving 18 bases between. In DNA form, the CDR3 reads TGTGCCAGCAGTTTGTGGGTGTTTCGGGGACGGAACACCGGGGAGCTGTTTTTT. This gives the protein CASSLWVFRGRNTGELFF.

This rearrangement joins TRBV6-5 to TRBJ1-3, with a tentative D call TRBD1 (6 bases). V was cut by 5 bases and J by 4 bases, with 12 bases left in between. Germline CDR1 reads MNHEY; CDR2 reads SVGAGI. CDR3 length: 14 amino acids. Written as DNA, the CDR3 is TGTGCCAGCAGTCACAGGGACCTCGGAAACACCATATATTTT. Encoded protein: CASSHRDLGNTIYF.

The sample holds many counts of this clonotype. This chain joins TRBV7-8 and TRBJ1-5, with 7 bases lining up with TRBD1. The CDR3 has 14 amino acids. Germline V lookup: CDR1 SGHVS, CDR2 FQNEAQ. After removal of 4 bases from V and 4 bases from J, the junction contained 4 bases not matched to a gene. The CDR3 reads CASSSGQKNQPQHF. The CDR3 DNA reads TGTGCCAGCAGCTCGGGACAGAAAAATCAGCCCCAGCATTTT.

This clonotype showed up just a few times. The J gene is TRBJ2-7, the V gene TRBV7-3, with 7 bases fitting TRBD1. The germline V gene encodes CDR1 SGHTA and CDR2 FQGTGA. V shed 8 bases and J 6 bases; nucleotides not matched to a gene: 10. This CDR3 has 13 residues. The CDR3: CASRPDRDLEQYV. The CDR3 DNA reads as TGTGCCAGCCGGCCTGACAGGGACCTCGAGCAGTACGTC.